This entry lists 21 T cell receptor beta chains sequenced from one sample in a study of cytomegalovirus exposure and HLA in healthy donors. Assay: immunoSEQ multiplex PCR; the TCRdb copy retains only in-frame clones and omits some. The sample includes about 69,000 clones, 96% seen only once; the top ten take 4.5% to 5%. Sequenced material: PBMCs. The receptors shown here come from a woman younger than 35 in good health and CMV-seropositive.

The chain uses TRBV7-2 and TRBJ2-3, with a tentative D call TRBD2 (6 bases). This CDR3 contains 16 residues. V dropped 5 bases and J dropped 0 bases, with 15 bases sitting between them. Germline lookup yields CDR1 SGHTA and CDR2 FQGNSA. The CDR3, as DNA: TGTGCCAGCAGCCGGGGGACTTACCCCAGCACAGATACGCAGTATTTT. Its protein product is CASSRGTYPSTDTQYF.

The CDR3 sequence is CATSASGNTQYF. In DNA, the CDR3 is TGTGCCACCAGCGCTAGCGGGAATACGCAGTATTTT. This chain joins TRBV15 and TRBJ2-3; TRBD2 matches at 9 bases. J lost 7 bases, V lost 5 bases, and 1 base had no gene match. The CDR3 spans 12 residues. Germline CDR1 LNHNV, CDR2 YYDKDF (reference sequence).

The CDR3 reads CASSTGKVLDTQYF. CDR3 DNA: TGTGCCAGCAGCACAGGGAAAGTTTTAGATACGCAGTATTTT. This chain uses TRBV27 with TRBJ2-3, with D possibly being TRBD1 (6 bases). CDR3 size: 14 residues. In germline, CDR1 is MNHEY, CDR2 SMNVEV (reference sequence). V gave up 6 bases and J gave up 5 bases, with 15 bases separating them.

The J gene is TRBJ2-7, the V gene TRBV6-6, with D perhaps matching TRBD2 (6 bases). The germline gives CDR1 MNHNY, CDR2 SVGAGI (reference sequence). The ends were cut back, 10 bases at V and 1 base at J, with 14 bases in the middle. The CDR3 consists of 13 residues. The CDR3, as DNA: TGTGCCACGGGACTCACCCAATCCTACGAGCAGTACTTC. Its translation is CATGLTQSYEQYF.

The chain combines TRBV5-4 with TRBJ2-1, with 8 bases lining up with TRBD2. Germline-derived CDR1 and CDR2 are SGHNT and YYREEE (reference sequence). J was trimmed by 8 bases and V by 1 base; bases with no gene match: 14. CDR3 length: 17 amino acids. Here the CDR3 reads CASSLWGVGRATDEQFF. The CDR3 DNA reads TGTGCCAGCAGCTTGTGGGGGGTCGGGAGGGCCACAGATGAGCAGTTCTTC.

The J gene is TRBJ1-1, the V gene TRBV5-8; TRBD1 is a possible D gene (6 bases). This CDR3 is built from 14 residues. V was trimmed by 7 bases and J by 3 bases, leaving 16 bases between them. The germline V gene has CDR1 SGHTS and CDR2 YDEGEE. In nucleotides, the CDR3 is TGTGCCAGCGGAACGGACAGCCGCTACACTGAAGCTTTCTTT. The encoded protein is CASGTDSRYTEAFF.

This sequence joins TRBV27 and TRBJ1-1, with TRBD1 identical over 8 bases. Trimming at V came to 2 bases and at J to 1 base, leaving 18 bases not matched to a gene. CDR1 and CDR2 from the germline V gene are MNHEY and SMNVEV (reference sequence). The CDR3 totals 20 residues. CDR3 sequence: CASSLIGASYRDRPNTEAFF. The CDR3 coding sequence is TGTGCCAGCAGTTTAATCGGGGCTTCATACAGGGACAGGCCGAACACTGAAGCTTTCTTT.

The chain links TRBV7-2 to TRBJ2-5; maybe TRBD2 (6 bases). This CDR3 has 14 residues. In germline, CDR1 is SGHTA, CDR2 FQGNSA. V lost 2 bases and J lost 4, with 11 bases in between. The CDR3 loop is CASSLNGRGETQYF. As DNA, the CDR3 is TGTGCCAGCAGCTTAAACGGGAGAGGAGAGACCCAGTACTTC.

This chain's CDR3 is CASTPTGNSYEQYF. In nucleotides, the CDR3 is TGTGCCAGCACCCCGACAGGGAACTCCTACGAGCAGTACTTC. The chain couples TRBV28 to TRBJ2-7, with 7 bases fitting TRBD1. CDR1 MDHEN and CDR2 SYDVKM come from the germline V gene. J was trimmed by 0 bases and V by 7 bases; bases with no gene match: 6. This CDR3 is 14 amino acids long.

The rearrangement joins TRBV2 to TRBJ2-7, with TRBD2 identical over 12 bases. CDR3 length: 14 amino acids. The germline gives CDR1 SNHLY, CDR2 FYNNEI. The V gene end was trimmed by 6 bases and the J gene end by 4 bases; junction bases not matched to a gene: 4. The CDR3 bases are TGTGCCAGCAGGACTAGCGGGAGTGGGTACGAGCAGTACTTC. Amino acids: CASRTSGSGYEQYF.

The rearrangement links TRBV5-6 to TRBJ2-3; 7 bases line up with TRBD1. The CDR3 is 15 residues long. V was clipped by 0 bases and J by 0 bases; unmatched bases: 1. Germline-derived CDR1 and CDR2 are SGHDT and YYEEEE. CDR3 in amino acids: CASSLEGGSTDTQYF. Here the CDR3 DNA reads TGTGCCAGCAGCTTGGAAGGGGGCAGCACAGATACGCAGTATTTT.

The chain's CDR3 is CASSLDRVGDFCEQYF. CDR3 DNA: TGTGCCAGCAGCCTGGACAGGGTAGGGGATTTCTGCGAGCAGTACTTC. The V gene is TRBV6-6, the J gene TRBJ2-7; 8 nucleotides agree with TRBD1. The CDR3 is 16 amino acids. Germline V gene lookup returns CDR1 MNHNY and CDR2 SVGAGI (reference sequence). V dropped 6 bases and J dropped 6; count of bases not matched to a gene: 16.

The gene calls are TRBV10-3 and TRBJ2-2, with TRBD2 matching 9 bases. With V trimmed by 4 bases and J by 2 bases, 5 bases remained unmatched. The CDR3 extends over 16 amino acids. The germline V gene has CDR1 ENHRY and CDR2 SYGVKD. The CDR3 protein is CAISVLLAGNTGELFF. In nucleotides, the CDR3 is TGTGCCATCAGTGTCTTACTAGCGGGCAACACCGGGGAGCTGTTTTTT.

The chain links TRBV28 to TRBJ2-1; 10 bases match TRBD2. Per the germline V gene, CDR1 is MDHEN and CDR2 is SYDVKM. This CDR3 spans 15 amino acids. V shed 5 bases and J 7 bases; nucleotides not matched to a gene: 8. CDR3 coding DNA: TGTGCCAGCAGTACTTGGACTAGCGGTAGGAATGAGCAGTTCTTC. Protein: CASSTWTSGRNEQFF.

The V gene is TRBV30, the J gene TRBJ2-7; 9 bases match TRBD2. This CDR3 is built from 18 residues. The V gene end was trimmed by 2 bases and the J gene end by 0 bases; junction bases not matched to a gene: 14. Germline values: CDR1 GTSNPN, CDR2 SVGIG (reference sequence). The CDR3, as DNA: TGTGCCTGGAGTCCGGAGGGGGTAGCGGGAGTAGGCTCCTACGAGCAGTACTTC. This codes for CAWSPEGVAGVGSYEQYF. Combining the CDR3 with reference TRBV30 and TRBJ2-7 gives the whole variable domain SQTIHQWPATLVQPVGSPLSLECTVEGTSNPNLYWYRQAAGRGLQLLFYSVGIGQISSEVPQNLSASRPQDRQFILSSKKLLLSDSGFYLCAWSPEGVAGVGSYEQYFGPGTRLTVT.

This rearrangement joins TRBV7-2 to TRBJ2-7; D gene ambiguous. The germline V gene encodes CDR1 SGHTA and CDR2 FQGNSA. The CDR3 contains 14 residues. V dropped 4 bases and J dropped 2 bases, with 12 bases sitting between them. The CDR3 reads CASSSSRSTYEQYF. The CDR3 region has the DNA TGTGCCAGCAGCTCGAGCCGCTCAACCTACGAGCAGTACTTC. The full variable domain, rest sourced from reference TRBV7-2 and TRBJ2-7, is GAGVSQSPSNKVTEKGKDVELRCDPISGHTALYWYRQSLGQGLEFLIYFQGNSAPDKSGLPSDRFSAERTGGSVSTLTIQRTQQEDSAVYLCASSSSRSTYEQYFGPGTRLTVT.

The rearrangement joins TRBV15 to TRBJ2-7; 8 bases agree with TRBD1. Germline-derived CDR1 and CDR2 are LNHNV and YYDKDF (reference sequence). This CDR3 contains 16 residues. Losses at the gene ends were 0 bases for V and 2 bases for J; bases not matched to a gene: 6. The chain's CDR3 is CATSRESDRAAYEQYF. CDR3 in DNA: TGTGCCACCAGCAGAGAATCGGACAGGGCGGCCTACGAGCAGTACTTC. The variable domain in full, with the rest retrieved from reference TRBV15 and TRBJ2-7, is DAMVIQNPRYQVTQFGKPVTLSCSQTLNHNVMYWYQQKSSQAPKLLFHYYDKDFNNEADTPDNFQSRRPNTSFCFLDIRSPGLGDTAMYLCATSRESDRAAYEQYFGPGTRLTVT.

The J gene is TRBJ1-2, the V gene TRBV7-2; D possibly corresponds to TRBD1 (6 bases). The CDR3 sequence is 13 residues long. Germline values: CDR1 SGHTA, CDR2 FQGNSA. With 5 bases removed from V and 8 bases from J, the gap between germline ends came to 15 bases. The DNA of the CDR3 is TGTGCCAGCAGCCTCGGGGGGGCTAGGGGCTACACCTTC. Amino acids: CASSLGGARGYTF.

The genes are TRBV15 and TRBJ2-3; the D is unclear. The CDR3 is 14 amino acids. V lost 5 bases and J lost 1, with 10 bases in between. Germline assignment: CDR1 LNHNV and CDR2 YYDKDF (reference sequence). DNA for the CDR3: TGTGCCACCAGCGCTTCTACCCGCACAGATACGCAGTATTTT. This gives the protein CATSASTRTDTQYF.

The chain recombines TRBV28 with TRBJ2-3; 7 positions match TRBD2. This CDR3 contains 15 residues. Germline lookup yields CDR1 MDHEN and CDR2 SYDVKM. J lost 4 bases, V lost 3 bases, and 7 bases had no gene match. The CDR3 DNA follows: TGTGCCAGCAGTTTCTTTGCGGGAGCCGCAGATACGCAGTATTTT. Amino acids: CASSFFAGAADTQYF.

Here the CDR3 reads CASTGNTGELFF. CDR3 DNA: TGTGCCAGCACAGGGAACACCGGGGAGCTGTTTTTT. The chain uses TRBV28 and TRBJ2-2; D gene uncertain. The CDR3 has 12 residues. CDR1 is MDHEN and CDR2 is SYDVKM in the germline V gene. V was trimmed by 7 bases and J by 1 base, leaving 4 bases between them.